This T cell receptor (beta chain) was found in a study of shared clonotypes between healthy human individuals. Across the study: Donors had three CD4 naive, three CD4 memory, two CD8 naive and one CD8 memory plate apiece. Study results and caveats: Around 4.9% of naive CD4 clonotypes were shared across four donors. Estimated richness was generally greater in naive than memory subsets.

With regard to this clone: No antigen is known for it. Other DNA sequences in this sample translate to the same CDR3.

A CD45RA+ naive subset and a CD45RA-negative memory subset were split from CD4+ cells. Some clones are missing from TCRdb's copy, which holds only in-frame ones; the method was immunoSEQ multiplex PCR. The sample has roughly 1,000,000 clones; around 78% are singletons. The TCR was taken from a man aged 18 to 29 in good health. Some clones in this sample may be carry-over from other donors' samples. The sample was memory CD4+ T cells from PBMCs. This sample's subset: CD45RA-negative fraction.

DNA for the CDR3: TGTGCCAGCAGTCTCCTCGGAACAGGCGGGGAAAAACTGTTTTTT. Encoded protein: CASSLLGTGGEKLFF. The rearrangement uses TRBV28 and TRBJ1-4; possible D gene TRBD1, 5 bases. The germline V and J ends were trimmed by 5 bases and 8 bases, with 18 bases remaining between them. Germline-derived CDR1 and CDR2 are MDHEN and SYDVKM. The CDR3 sequence is 15 residues long.